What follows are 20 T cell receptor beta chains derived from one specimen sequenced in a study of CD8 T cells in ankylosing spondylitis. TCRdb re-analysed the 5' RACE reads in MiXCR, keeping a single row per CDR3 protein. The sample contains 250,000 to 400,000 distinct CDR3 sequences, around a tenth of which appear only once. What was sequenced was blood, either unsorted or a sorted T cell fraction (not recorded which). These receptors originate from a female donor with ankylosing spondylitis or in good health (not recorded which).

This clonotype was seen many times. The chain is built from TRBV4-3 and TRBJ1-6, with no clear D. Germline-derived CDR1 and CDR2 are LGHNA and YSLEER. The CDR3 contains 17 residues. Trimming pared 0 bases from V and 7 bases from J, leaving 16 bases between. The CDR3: CASSQDVRMRSNSPLHF. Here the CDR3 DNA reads TGCGCCAGCAGCCAAGACGTAAGGATGAGGAGCAATTCACCCCTCCACTTT.

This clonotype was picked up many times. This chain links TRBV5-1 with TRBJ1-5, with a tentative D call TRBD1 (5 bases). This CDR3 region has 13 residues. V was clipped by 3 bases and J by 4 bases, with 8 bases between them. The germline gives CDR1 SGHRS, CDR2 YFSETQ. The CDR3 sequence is CASSSGGNQPQHF. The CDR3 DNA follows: TGCGCCAGCAGCTCGGGGGGAAATCAGCCCCAGCATTTT. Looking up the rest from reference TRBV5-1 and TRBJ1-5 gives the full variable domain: KAGVTQTPRYLIKTRGQQVTLSCSPISGHRSVSWYQQTPGQGLQFLFEYFSETQRNKGNFPGRFSGRQFSNSRSEMNVSTLELGDSALYLCASSSGGNQPQHFGDGTRLSIL.

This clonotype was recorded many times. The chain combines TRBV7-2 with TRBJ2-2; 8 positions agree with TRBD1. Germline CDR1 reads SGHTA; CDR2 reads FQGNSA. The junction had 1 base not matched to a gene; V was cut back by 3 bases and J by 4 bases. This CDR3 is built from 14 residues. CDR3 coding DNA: TGTGCCAGCAGCTTTCAGGGGGCCACCGGGGAGCTGTTTTTT. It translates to CASSFQGATGELFF. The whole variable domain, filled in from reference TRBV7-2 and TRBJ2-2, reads GAGVSQSPSNKVTEKGKDVELRCDPISGHTALYWYRQSLGQGLEFLIYFQGNSAPDKSGLPSDRFSAERTGGSVSTLTIQRTQQEDSAVYLCASSFQGATGELFFGEGSRLTVL.

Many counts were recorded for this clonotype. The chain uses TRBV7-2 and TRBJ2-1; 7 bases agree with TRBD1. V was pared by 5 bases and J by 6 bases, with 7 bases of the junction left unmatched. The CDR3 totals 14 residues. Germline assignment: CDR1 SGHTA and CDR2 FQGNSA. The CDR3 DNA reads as TGTGCCAGCAGCGACAGGGCTCGAGGCAATGAGCAGTTCTTC. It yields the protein CASSDRARGNEQFF.

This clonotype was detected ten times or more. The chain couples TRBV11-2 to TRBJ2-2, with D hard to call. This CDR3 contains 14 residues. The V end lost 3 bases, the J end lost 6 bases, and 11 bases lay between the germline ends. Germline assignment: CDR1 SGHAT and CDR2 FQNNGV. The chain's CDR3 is CASSFVAVAGELFF. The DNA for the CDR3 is TGTGCCAGCAGCTTCGTGGCGGTAGCCGGGGAGCTGTTTTTT.

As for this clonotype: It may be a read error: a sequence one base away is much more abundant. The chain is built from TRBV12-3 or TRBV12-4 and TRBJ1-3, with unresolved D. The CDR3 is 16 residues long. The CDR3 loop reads CASSPRSLYSGYTIYF. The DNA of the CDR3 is TGTGCCAGCAGTCCCCGGAGTCTATACTCTGGATACACCATATATTTT.

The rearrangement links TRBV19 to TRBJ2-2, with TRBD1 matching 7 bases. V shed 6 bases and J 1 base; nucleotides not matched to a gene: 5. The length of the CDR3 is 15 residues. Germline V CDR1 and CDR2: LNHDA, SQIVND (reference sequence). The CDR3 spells CASRLDRVNTGELFF. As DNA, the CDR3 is TGTGCCAGTAGACTTGACAGGGTGAACACCGGGGAGCTGTTTTTT.

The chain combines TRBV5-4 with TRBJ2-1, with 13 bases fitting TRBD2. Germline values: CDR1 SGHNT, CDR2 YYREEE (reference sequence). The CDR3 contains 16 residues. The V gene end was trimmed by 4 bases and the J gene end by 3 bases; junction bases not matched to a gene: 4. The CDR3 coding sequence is TGTGCCAGCAGCACCGGGACTAGCGGGGTCTACAATGAGCAGTTCTTC. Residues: CASSTGTSGVYNEQFF.

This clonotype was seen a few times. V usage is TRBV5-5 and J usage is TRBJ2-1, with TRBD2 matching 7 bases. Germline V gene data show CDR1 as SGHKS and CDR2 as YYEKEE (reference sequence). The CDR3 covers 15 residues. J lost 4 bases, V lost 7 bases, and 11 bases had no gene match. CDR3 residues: CASLGGGGPYNEQFF. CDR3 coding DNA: TGTGCCAGCCTAGGAGGCGGGGGACCATACAATGAGCAGTTCTTC.

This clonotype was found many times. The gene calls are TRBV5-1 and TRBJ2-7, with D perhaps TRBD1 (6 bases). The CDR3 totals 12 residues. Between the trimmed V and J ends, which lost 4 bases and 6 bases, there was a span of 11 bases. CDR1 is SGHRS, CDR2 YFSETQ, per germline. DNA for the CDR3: TGCGCCAGCAGCCTGGACAGATCCGAGCAGTACTTC. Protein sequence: CASSLDRSEQYF.

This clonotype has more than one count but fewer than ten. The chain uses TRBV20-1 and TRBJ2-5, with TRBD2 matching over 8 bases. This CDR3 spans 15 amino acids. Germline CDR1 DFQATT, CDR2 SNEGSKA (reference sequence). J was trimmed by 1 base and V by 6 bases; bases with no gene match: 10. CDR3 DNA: TGCAGTGCCGGGGGGGGAGTACTACTCCAAGAGACCCAGTACTTC. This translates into CSAGGGVLLQETQYF.

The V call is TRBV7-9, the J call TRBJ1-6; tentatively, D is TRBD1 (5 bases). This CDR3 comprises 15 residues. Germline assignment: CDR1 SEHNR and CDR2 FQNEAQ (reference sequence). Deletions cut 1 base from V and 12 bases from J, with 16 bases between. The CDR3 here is CASSLEGTVILPLHF. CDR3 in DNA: TGTGCCAGCAGCTTAGAGGGGACCGTTATCTTACCCCTCCACTTT.

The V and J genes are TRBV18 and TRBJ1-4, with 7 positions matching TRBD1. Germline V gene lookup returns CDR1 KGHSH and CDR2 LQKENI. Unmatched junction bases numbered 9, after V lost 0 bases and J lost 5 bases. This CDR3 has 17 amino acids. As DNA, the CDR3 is TGTGCCAGCTCACCACCGAACAGGGGCGAATCGAATGAAAAACTGTTTTTT. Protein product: CASSPPNRGESNEKLFF.

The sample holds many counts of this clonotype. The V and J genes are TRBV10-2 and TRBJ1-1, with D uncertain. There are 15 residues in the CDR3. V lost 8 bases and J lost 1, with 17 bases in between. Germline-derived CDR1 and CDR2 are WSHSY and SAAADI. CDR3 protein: CASRRPRDGNTEAFF. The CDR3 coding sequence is TGCGCCAGCCGCCGACCCCGGGATGGGAACACTGAAGCTTTCTTT.

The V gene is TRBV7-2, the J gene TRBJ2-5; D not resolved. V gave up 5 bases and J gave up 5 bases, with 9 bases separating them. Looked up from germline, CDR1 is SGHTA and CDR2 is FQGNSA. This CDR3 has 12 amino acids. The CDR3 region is CASSPRWETQYF. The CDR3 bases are TGTGCCAGCAGCCCTAGGTGGGAGACCCAGTACTTC.

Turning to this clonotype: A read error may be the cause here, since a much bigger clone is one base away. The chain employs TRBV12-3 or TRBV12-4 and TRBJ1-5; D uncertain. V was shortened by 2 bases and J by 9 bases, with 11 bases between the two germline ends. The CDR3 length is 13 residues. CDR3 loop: CASSLKGSGPQHF. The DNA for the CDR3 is TGTGCCAGCAGTTTAAAAGGGTCGGGGCCCCAGCATTTT.

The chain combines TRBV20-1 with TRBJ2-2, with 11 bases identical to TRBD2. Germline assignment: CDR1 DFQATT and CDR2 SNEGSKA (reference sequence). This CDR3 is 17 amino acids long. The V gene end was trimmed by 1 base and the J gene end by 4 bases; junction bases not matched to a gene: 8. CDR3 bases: TGCAGTGCTAGAGGCCGACAGGGACTAGCGGCCACCGGGGAGCTGTTTTTT. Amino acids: CSARGRQGLAATGELFF.

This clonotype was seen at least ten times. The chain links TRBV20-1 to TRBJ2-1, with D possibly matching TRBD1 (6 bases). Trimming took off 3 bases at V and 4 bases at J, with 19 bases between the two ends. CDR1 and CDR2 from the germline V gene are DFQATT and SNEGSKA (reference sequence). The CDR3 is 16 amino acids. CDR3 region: CSAREIGTRVYNEQFF. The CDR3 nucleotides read TGCAGTGCTAGGGAAATTGGGACAAGGGTATACAATGAGCAGTTCTTC.

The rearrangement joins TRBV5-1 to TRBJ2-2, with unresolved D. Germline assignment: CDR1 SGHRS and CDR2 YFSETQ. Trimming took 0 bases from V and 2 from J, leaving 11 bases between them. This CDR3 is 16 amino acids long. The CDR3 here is CASSLEARQNTGELFF. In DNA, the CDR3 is TGCGCCAGCAGCTTGGAGGCCAGACAAAACACCGGGGAGCTGTTTTTT.

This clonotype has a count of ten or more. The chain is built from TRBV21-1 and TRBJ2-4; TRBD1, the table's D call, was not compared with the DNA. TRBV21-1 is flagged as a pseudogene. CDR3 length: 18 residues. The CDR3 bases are TGTGCCAGCAGCAAAGATTCTCGGCCCGGGGGTAACAAAAACATTCAGTACTTC. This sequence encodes CASSKDSRPGGNKNIQYF.